This TCR beta chain was profiled in a study of memory CD4+ T cells and cytomegalovirus serostatus. Single viable CD3+CD4+CD8-CD45RO+ cells were sorted as the memory CD4+ T cells. Positive selection with CD4 microbeads enriched total CD4+ T cells. The CDR3 covers 13 residues. In germline, CDR1 is ENHRY, CDR2 SYGVKD. V was trimmed by 0 bases and J by 4 bases, leaving 4 bases between them. Findings of the study overall: Suggested: most of the CMV-linked TCR signature lies in CD4+ memory cells.

Turning to this clone: As yet, its antigen is unknown.

Only in-frame clones appear in the TCRdb table, and some are missing; sequencing was by immunoSEQ multiplex PCR. Of roughly 39,000 clones in the sample, roughly 80% were seen once. The clonotype comes from an adult in good health and CMV-seronegative. The chain has TRBV10-3 and TRBJ1-5; no firm D call. The sequencing sample was made of memory CD4+ T cells from blood. DNA for the CDR3: TGTGCCATCAGTGAGTCTGAGAATCAGCCCCAGCATTTT. This codes for CAISESENQPQHF.